This T cell receptor beta chain was recorded in a study of blood T cell repertoires in COVID-19. Study context: T cells, B-cell-depleted T cells, or PBMCs provided the cDNA or gDNA that served as material.

Participants came from fewer than 25 US areas, aged roughly 18 to 89 years. Participant reports of clinical history set cohort assignment. This CDR3 contains 17 residues. Germline CDR1 and CDR2: SGHNT and YYREEE (reference sequence). V lost 0 bases and J lost 1; bases outside the gene matches: 4. Authors' methods: By means of reference gene primer amplification, nucleated cell counts were estimated. Assay: immunoSEQ multiplex PCR; the TCRdb copy retains only in-frame clones and omits some. V, J and clone size derive from that table, while D and trimming were established from the DNA sequence. The table lists 200,000 or so clones, 80% of them singletons.

This rearrangement joins TRBV5-4 to TRBJ2-3, with TRBD2 identical over 11 bases. The clonotype was recovered from a woman aged 35 to 49 with acute COVID-19. The specimen sequenced was PBMCs or T cells enriched from blood (not recorded which). The CDR3 DNA sequence: TGTGCCAGCAGCTTGGAGGGGACTAGCGGACGCACAGATACGCAGTATTTT. This gives the protein CASSLEGTSGRTDTQYF.